These 10 T cell receptor beta chains share one sample of origin, sequenced in a study of blood T cell repertoires in COVID-19 (dated by TCRdb to the early 2020s). To prepare the library, the immunoSEQ multiplex PCR assay was applied. TCRdb holds this immuneACCESS table with in-frame rearrangements only. Some clones are missing; in checked studies, unresolved V genes explain under half, and the rest has no known cause. This sample gives 200,000 to 250,000 clones in total; about 85% of them show up just once. Together, the top ten hold about an eighth of the sample. Sequencing was performed on peripheral blood. All receptors derive from a woman aged 18-30 years who had recovered from COVID-19.

This chain connects TRBV20-1 to TRBJ2-7; 8 bases agree with TRBD1. The germline V gene has CDR1 DFQATT and CDR2 SNEGSKA (reference sequence). After removal of 3 bases from V and 2 bases from J, the junction contained 6 bases not matched to a gene. This CDR3 is built from 14 residues. The CDR3 sequence: CSASTGTGPYEQYF. The CDR3 DNA reads TGCAGTGCTAGTACGGGGACAGGACCCTACGAGCAGTACTTC.

This clone appeared a single time. The chain has TRBV6-1 and TRBJ2-3; D is unclear. Germline loops: CDR1 MNHNS, CDR2 SASEGT. This CDR3 spans 12 amino acids. Trimming left V 3 bases short and J 6 bases short, with 7 bases between. The CDR3 loop is CASSDLLDTQYF. The DNA for the CDR3 is TGTGCCAGCAGTGACCTCCTCGATACGCAGTATTTT.

This chain connects TRBV5-6 to TRBJ1-3, with 9 bases lining up with TRBD1. The CDR3 loop spans 15 amino acids. Germline V lookup: CDR1 SGHDT, CDR2 YYEEEE. V was clipped by 3 bases and J by 4 bases; unmatched bases: 5. CDR3 in amino acids: CASSSLDRGGNTIYF. The CDR3 coding sequence is TGTGCCAGCAGCTCGCTGGACAGGGGAGGAAACACCATATATTTT.

This clone was found once. The same CDR3 also results from other DNA sequences found in this sample. The chain employs TRBV9 and TRBJ2-3, with 8 bases aligning to TRBD2. Germline-derived CDR1 and CDR2 are SGDLS and YYNGEE. This CDR3 comprises 14 residues. With V trimmed by 3 bases and J by 2 bases, 2 bases remained unmatched. The CDR3 loop is CASSAGLATDTQYF. CDR3 nucleotide sequence: TGTGCCAGCAGCGCAGGACTAGCCACAGATACGCAGTATTTT.

The chain is built from TRBV27 and TRBJ2-7; perhaps TRBD1 as D (6 bases). Trimming took off 7 bases at V and 1 base at J, with 14 bases between the two ends. The CDR3 consists of 14 residues. Germline V CDR1 and CDR2: MNHEY, SMNVEV (reference sequence). CDR3 bases: TGTGCCAGCACGCTAAGAGGGGGATCCTACGAGCAGTACTTC. The encoded protein is CASTLRGGSYEQYF.

This clone appeared once. V is TRBV19 and J is TRBJ1-2; 7 positions match TRBD1. Germline lookup yields CDR1 LNHDA and CDR2 SQIVND (reference sequence). The CDR3 is 13 amino acids. Trimming removed 6 bases from V and 7 bases from J; junction bases left unmatched: 8. The CDR3, as DNA: TGTGCCAGTAGAGACCGGACAGGTTTTGGCTACACCTTC. Translated, it gives CASRDRTGFGYTF.

The chain has TRBV7-9 and TRBJ1-1, with TRBD1 as a possible D gene (5 bases). The CDR3 loop spans 16 amino acids. The germline V and J ends were trimmed by 4 bases and 0 bases, with 15 bases remaining between them. Looked up from germline, CDR1 is SEHNR and CDR2 is FQNEAQ (reference sequence). CDR3 DNA sequence: TGTGCCAGCAGCTCGTTTGGGGCCAGCATGAACACTGAAGCTTTCTTT. Amino acids: CASSSFGASMNTEAFF.

The J gene is TRBJ2-1, the V gene TRBV7-9, with 8 bases aligning to TRBD2. The germline V gene has CDR1 SEHNR and CDR2 FQNEAQ (reference sequence). V gave up 8 bases and J gave up 4 bases; unmatched junction bases: 10. The CDR3 consists of 15 residues. CDR3 amino acids: CASEPPGGVYNEQFF. The CDR3 DNA reads as TGTGCCAGCGAACCCCCGGGGGGGGTATACAATGAGCAGTTCTTC.

The V and J genes are TRBV11-2 and TRBJ1-2; D gene ambiguous. V was cut by 5 bases and J by 3 bases, with 10 bases left in between. Germline V gene lookup returns CDR1 SGHAT and CDR2 FQNNGV. The CDR3 runs to 13 residues. The CDR3 reads CASSPTRYYGYTF. CDR3 nucleotide sequence: TGTGCCAGCAGCCCGACAAGATACTATGGCTACACCTTC.

This clone showed up just a few times. The chain uses TRBV2 and TRBJ1-6; 8 bases map to TRBD1. The CDR3 has 14 residues. Germline values: CDR1 SNHLY, CDR2 FYNNEI. J gave up 4 bases and V 7 bases, and 3 bases lay outside the gene matches. CDR3 DNA sequence: TGTGCCAGCATCGGACAGGGTTATAATTCACCCCTCCACTTT. Amino acid sequence: CASIGQGYNSPLHF.